These 21 T cell receptor beta chains originate from one sample sequenced in a study of T cell changes during pregnancy in multiple sclerosis. Libraries were prepared by immunoSEQ multiplex PCR; TCRdb keeps only in-frame clonotypes and omits some of them. This table has roughly 59,000 clones, about 90% appearing once. This sample comprised peripheral blood, obtained in the third trimester of pregnancy. The receptors come from a female donor in good health, enrolled as a control in a pregnancy study.

The genes are TRBV6-5 and TRBJ2-5; D unresolved. The V end lost 0 bases, the J end lost 5 bases, and 10 bases lay between the germline ends. Germline CDR1 and CDR2: MNHEY and SVGAGI. The CDR3 has 14 residues. Here the CDR3 reads CASSYSVSQETQYF. The CDR3 nucleotides read TGTGCCAGCAGTTACTCGGTTTCCCAGGAGACCCAGTACTTC.

This sequence joins TRBV30 and TRBJ2-5, with TRBD2 identical over 8 bases. Gene TRBJ2-7 matches the end of the DNA better, so the J call may be wrong. From germline, CDR1 is GTSNPN and CDR2 SVGIG (reference sequence). CDR3 length: 13 amino acids. The CDR3 sequence is CACNRGGTYEQYF. CDR3 coding DNA: TGTGCCTGTAATCGGGGGGGAACCTACGAGCAGTACTTC.

There are a few counts of this clone. The chain links TRBV4-3 to TRBJ1-1, with D unclear. Germline V CDR1 and CDR2: LGHNA, YSLEER. V lost 0 bases and J lost 7, with 15 bases in between. The length of the CDR3 is 15 residues. The CDR3 region has the DNA TGCGCCAGCAGCCAAGATGGGCAGCGGGCAGATGAAGCTTTCTTT. This translates into CASSQDGQRADEAFF.

V and J are TRBV6-1 and TRBJ2-7; D is ambiguous. Germline V gene data show CDR1 as MNHNS and CDR2 as SASEGT. The CDR3 loop spans 9 amino acids. CDR3 DNA: TGTGCCAGCAGTGAAGAAAATCCCGTA. Protein: CASSEENPV.

V and J are TRBV5-1 and TRBJ1-5; 9 nucleotides match TRBD1. The CDR3 has 16 amino acids. The J segment lost 2 bases and the V segment lost 4 bases, leaving 7 bases of the junction unmatched. Germline V CDR1 and CDR2: SGHRS, YFSETQ. The DNA of the CDR3 is TGCGCCAGCAGCCACAGGGGGCCTCCGGGCAATCAGCCCCAGCATTTT. Its protein is CASSHRGPPGNQPQHF. Supplemented by reference TRBV5-1 and TRBJ1-5, the full variable domain reads KAGVTQTPRYLIKTRGQQVTLSCSPISGHRSVSWYQQTPGQGLQFLFEYFSETQRNKGNFPGRFSGRQFSNSRSEMNVSTLELGDSALYLCASSHRGPPGNQPQHFGDGTRLSIL.

This chain uses TRBV5-7 with TRBJ2-6; D perhaps matches TRBD2 (7 bases). TRBV5-7 is an open reading frame whose function is uncertain. The CDR3 runs 18 residues. Trimming took 4 bases from V and 2 from J, leaving 19 bases between them. CDR3 residues: CASSPRGGPKAGANVLTF. Here the CDR3 DNA reads TGTGCCAGCAGCCCGAGGGGGGGCCCCAAAGCTGGGGCCAACGTCCTGACTTTC.

The chain uses TRBV2 and TRBJ2-3; 7 bases are shared with TRBD2. The CDR3 sequence is 19 residues long. The junction had 12 bases not matched to a gene; V was cut back by 0 bases and J by 0 bases. Germline V gives CDR1 SNHLY, CDR2 FYNNEI. In nucleotides, the CDR3 is TGTGCCAGCAGTGAAGCATTCAGCGGGGCTAGGACTAGCACAGATACGCAGTATTTT. Translating it yields CASSEAFSGARTSTDTQYF.

This clone was detected a few times. The chain is built from TRBV7-9 and TRBJ1-6; D is possibly TRBD1 (6 bases). Trimming removed 3 bases from V and 13 bases from J, with 13 bases in between. The CDR3 runs 13 residues. Germline V gives CDR1 SEHNR, CDR2 FQNEAQ (reference sequence). The CDR3 region has the DNA TGTGCCAGCAGCTTCTTAGGTCAGGGGCCCCTCCACTTT. Translation gives CASSFLGQGPLHF.

The rearrangement uses TRBV5-1 and TRBJ1-3; possibly TRBD1 for D (6 bases). The CDR3 is 14 residues long. CDR1 and CDR2 (germline): SGHRS, YFSETQ. Trimming removed 5 bases from V and 13 bases from J, with 22 bases in between. The CDR3 region has the DNA TGCGCCAGCAGGAAAGGGACACCATCTCTTCCTATATATTTT. This gives the protein CASRKGTPSLPIYF.

The chain uses TRBV28 and TRBJ2-7; D might be TRBD1 (6 bases). V gave up 10 bases and J gave up 4 bases, with 14 bases separating them. The germline V gene has CDR1 MDHEN and CDR2 SYDVKM. CDR3 size: 12 residues. The CDR3 DNA is TGTGCCACTTCGGGACAATTGTACGAGCAGTACTTC. Encoded protein: CATSGQLYEQYF.

The V and J genes are TRBV11-1 and TRBJ2-1, with TRBD2 matching over 12 bases. J gave up 6 bases and V 6 bases, and 15 bases lay outside the gene matches. The CDR3 is made up of 18 amino acids. Per the germline V gene, CDR1 is SGHAT and CDR2 is FQDESV (reference sequence). In DNA, the CDR3 is TGTGCCAGCAGATGGGACGGGAGACTAGCGGGGGTTATCAATGAGCAGTTCTTC. It yields the protein CASRWDGRLAGVINEQFF.

V and J are TRBV14 and TRBJ1-3; TRBD1 matches at 10 bases. Germline CDR1 reads SGHDN; CDR2 reads FVKESK. J was trimmed by 4 bases and V by 3 bases; bases with no gene match: 9. The CDR3 extends over 17 amino acids. CDR3: CASSHRPGQGSGNTIYF. The DNA of the CDR3 is TGTGCCAGCAGCCACCGCCCGGGACAGGGGTCGGGAAACACCATATATTTT.

This clone was counted once. J is TRBJ2-7 and V is TRBV5-6; 10 bases line up with TRBD1. CDR1 and CDR2 from the germline V gene are SGHDT and YYEEEE. The CDR3 runs to 14 residues. V shed 2 bases, J shed 2 bases, and the junction held 1 base outside the gene matches. CDR3 in DNA: TGTGCCAGCAGCTTTGGGACAGGGGCCTACGAGCAGTACTTC. Translating it yields CASSFGTGAYEQYF.

This clone showed up just once. The chain joins TRBV30 to TRBJ1-2; unclear D gene. V gave up 0 bases and J gave up 4 bases, with 12 bases separating them. The germline CDR1 and CDR2 sequences are GTSNPN and SVGIG (reference sequence). The CDR3 is made up of 14 amino acids. CDR3: CAWSVTTAGYGYTF. Written as DNA, the CDR3 is TGTGCCTGGAGTGTTACTACCGCCGGCTATGGCTACACCTTC.

The chain carries TRBV7-2 and TRBJ2-1; 8 bases are a match to TRBD1. Germline CDR1 reads SGHTA; CDR2 reads FQGNSA. CDR3 length: 15 residues. J gave up 4 bases and V 5 bases, and 7 bases lay outside the gene matches. The CDR3 sequence: CASSVIQGGYNEQFF. In DNA form, the CDR3 reads TGTGCCAGCAGCGTTATACAGGGGGGATACAATGAGCAGTTCTTC.

The chain links TRBV29-1 to TRBJ2-2; D gene unclear. Germline V CDR1 and CDR2: SQVTM, ANQGSEA. Trimming stripped 3 bases from V and 1 base from J, with 6 bases between. The CDR3 extends over 13 amino acids. The DNA of the CDR3 is TGCAGCGTTGATTCCAAGAACACCGGGGAGCTGTTTTTT. Translated: CSVDSKNTGELFF.

The J gene is TRBJ2-7, the V gene TRBV28; TRBD2 agrees at 12 bases. The CDR3 length is 13 residues. The J segment lost 2 bases and the V segment lost 10 bases, leaving 3 bases of the junction unmatched. Germline loops: CDR1 MDHEN, CDR2 SYDVKM. The CDR3 here is CATLAGGPYEQYF. CDR3 in DNA: TGTGCCACACTAGCGGGGGGACCCTACGAGCAGTACTTC.

The chain is built from TRBV5-4 and TRBJ1-6, with TRBD1 matching over 8 bases. Germline V gene data show CDR1 as SGHNT and CDR2 as YYREEE (reference sequence). The CDR3 totals 15 residues. The trim removed 4 bases at V and 6 bases at J, leaving 6 bases unmatched. The CDR3 DNA reads TGTGCCAGCAGCCAAAGAACAGGGGGTAATTCACCCCTCCACTTT. Its translation: CASSQRTGGNSPLHF.

In its sample, this clone was seen once. The chain has TRBV7-2 and TRBJ1-2; perhaps TRBD1 as D (5 bases). Per the germline V gene, CDR1 is SGHTA and CDR2 is FQGNSA. The CDR3 has 14 residues. Trimming stripped 9 bases from V and 1 base from J, with 15 bases between. CDR3 DNA: TGTGCCAGGGGGTCAGGGAAAGGTAACTATGGCTACACCTTC. Its translation: CARGSGKGNYGYTF. The full variable domain, its missing parts supplied by reference TRBV7-2 and TRBJ1-2, is GAGVSQSPSNKVTEKGKDVELRCDPISGHTALYWYRQSLGQGLEFLIYFQGNSAPDKSGLPSDRFSAERTGGSVSTLTIQRTQQEDSAVYLCARGSGKGNYGYTFGSGTRLTVV.

V gene TRBV27 combines with J gene TRBJ2-4, with 8 bases identical to TRBD2. The CDR3 length is 14 residues. Germline values: CDR1 MNHEY, CDR2 SMNVEV (reference sequence). J was trimmed by 8 bases and V by 5 bases; bases with no gene match: 8. The CDR3 loop reads CASSPGLAQHIQYF. The CDR3 region has the DNA TGTGCCAGCAGTCCTGGACTAGCTCAGCACATTCAGTACTTC.

The genes are TRBV7-9 and TRBJ1-4; possibly TRBD1 for D (6 bases). V was shortened by 4 bases and J by 1 base, with 13 bases between the two germline ends. The CDR3 is 16 residues long. The germline CDR1 and CDR2 sequences are SEHNR and FQNEAQ (reference sequence). CDR3 nucleotide sequence: TGTGCCAGCAGCTCACAGGGTGCGGGAACTAATGAAAAACTGTTTTTT. Its protein is CASSSQGAGTNEKLFF.